The 4 T cell receptor beta chains in this list originate from one sample, sequenced in a study of T cells after yellow fever vaccination. TCRdb processed the 5' RACE reads anew with MiXCR; each CDR3 protein has one entry. The data show just under 600,000 distinct CDR3 sequences, about 13% seen once. The sequencing used PBMCs, collected on the day of the yellow fever booster vaccination. The receptors shown here come from a man aged 25 to 45 who received the YFV17D yellow fever vaccine.

This clonotype was seen only a few times. CDR3 loop: CASSQKSEQFF. The CDR3 DNA reads as TGTGCCAGCAGCCAGAAAAGTGAGCAGTTCTTC. The rearrangement links TRBV12-3 or TRBV12-4 to TRBJ2-1; D not resolved. The CDR3 spans 11 residues. V lost 6 bases and J 9 bases, leaving 9 bases between the germline ends.

This clonotype has a handful of counts. The chain is built from TRBV5-1 and TRBJ2-7, with TRBD2 matching 12 bases. The V gene's germline CDR1 is SGHRS and CDR2 YFSETQ. CDR3 length equals 17 residues. With 0 bases clipped from V and 0 bases from J, the junction kept 4 bases outside the gene matches. For the CDR3, the DNA is TGCGCCAGCAGCTTGGCTGCGACTAGCGGGAGCTCCTACGAGCAGTACTTC. This translates into CASSLAATSGSSYEQYF.

The chain links TRBV18 to TRBJ1-5, with 7 bases aligning to TRBD1. The ends lost 5 bases at V and 11 bases at J; junction bases unmatched: 6. The CDR3 has 12 amino acids. The germline CDR1 and CDR2 sequences are KGHSH and LQKENI. The DNA of the CDR3 is TGTGCCAGCTCAGAGGGGGCCAATACCCAGCATTTT. The encoded protein is CASSEGANTQHF.

The V and J genes are TRBV27 and TRBJ2-3; possible D gene TRBD2, 6 bases. The CDR3 is 20 amino acids. The germline gives CDR1 MNHEY, CDR2 SMNVEV (reference sequence). V gave up 0 bases and J gave up 0 bases, with 22 bases separating them. CDR3 in amino acids: CASSLSISRLLAESTDTQYF. The CDR3 DNA is TGTGCCAGCAGTTTATCGATTTCCCGCCTTTTAGCGGAGAGCACAGATACGCAGTATTTT.